This T cell receptor (beta chain) derives from a study of blood T cell repertoires in COVID-19. Seattle patients were enrolled during active infection and followed longitudinally. With 4 bases clipped from V and 3 bases from J, the junction kept 3 bases outside the gene matches. CDR1 SGDLS and CDR2 YYNGEE come from the germline V gene. The CDR3 spans 15 residues. In the study's own analysis: Reference gene primer amplification yielded estimated nucleated cell counts. Measured with immunoSEQ multiplex PCR; TCRdb has only the in-frame clones, and not every one. V and J calls and clone size come straight from that table; D and trimming were deduced from the DNA. The sample lists some 120,000 clones; 90% were seen once.

Sequencing used peripheral blood. The chain links TRBV9 to TRBJ2-2; 10 nucleotides align to TRBD1. The receptor's source is a man aged 55-75 years with COVID-19, enrolled during active disease. CDR3 DNA: TGTGCCAGCAGCCCTGGGACAGGGGACACCGGGGAGCTGTTTTTT. As protein: CASSPGTGDTGELFF.